Listed below are T cell receptor beta chains from one sample, sequenced in a study of T cell changes during pregnancy in multiple sclerosis. The protocol was immunoSEQ multiplex PCR, while the TCRdb copy is restricted to in-frame clones and leaves out a portion. The sample includes about 76,000 clones, 80% to 95% seen only once; the top ten take around 3.5%. The input for sequencing was peripheral blood, taken after pregnancy. These receptors were taken from a female donor in good health, enrolled as a control in a pregnancy study. Each CDR3 is given with its conserved first and last residue. A D gene is named only where the DNA matches it firmly. Rows give clone size only sometimes, using once, few, many, or a class for an expanded clone.

CDR3 length: 15; J gene: TRBJ2-7; V gene: TRBV7-9; D gene: NA; clone size: NA; CDR3 protein: CASSPHPQGPYEQYF; CDR3 DNA: TGTGCCAGCAGCCCACACCCGCAGGGTCCCTACGAGCAGTACTTC
CDR3 length: 15; J gene: TRBJ1-2; V gene: TRBV27; D gene: TRBD1; clone size: once; CDR3 protein: CASSSHRGQDYGYTF; CDR3 DNA: TGTGCCAGCAGTTCCCACAGGGGGCAGGACTATGGCTACACCTTC
CDR3 length: 13; J gene: TRBJ1-4; V gene: TRBV11-2; D gene: NA; clone size: NA; CDR3 protein: CASSPGRVEKLFF; CDR3 DNA: TGTGCCAGCAGCCCAGGGAGGGTCGAAAAACTGTTTTTT
CDR3 length: 16; J gene: TRBJ2-1; V gene: TRBV18; D gene: NA; clone size: NA; CDR3 protein: CASSPAVEGVHNEQFF; CDR3 DNA: TGTGCCAGCTCACCGGCGGTGGAAGGAGTTCACAATGAGCAGTTCTTC
CDR3 length: 14; J gene: TRBJ2-5; V gene: TRBV11-2; D gene: NA; clone size: NA; CDR3 protein: CASSLQGLGETQYF; CDR3 DNA: TGTGCCAGCAGCTTACAGGGGCTGGGAGAGACCCAGTACTTC
CDR3 length: 14; J gene: TRBJ1-2; V gene: TRBV5-1; D gene: NA; clone size: NA; CDR3 protein: CASRPSTGRGGYTF; CDR3 DNA: TGCGCCAGCAGGCCCTCCACGGGGCGGGGTGGCTACACCTTC
CDR3 length: 15; J gene: TRBJ2-7; V gene: TRBV27; D gene: TRBD2; clone size: few; CDR3 protein: CASSSSGRESYEQYF; CDR3 DNA: TGTGCCAGCAGCTCTAGCGGGAGGGAGTCCTACGAGCAGTACTTC
CDR3 length: 15; J gene: TRBJ2-1; V gene: TRBV19; D gene: NA; clone size: NA; CDR3 protein: CASSINGGNKNEQFF; CDR3 DNA: TGTGCCAGTAGTATAAATGGCGGGAACAAAAATGAGCAGTTCTTC
CDR3 length: 12; J gene: TRBJ1-1; V gene: TRBV2; D gene: NA; clone size: NA; CDR3 protein: CASNPGGTEAFF; CDR3 DNA: TGTGCCAGCAACCCAGGAGGCACTGAAGCTTTCTTT
CDR3 length: 15; J gene: TRBJ1-6; V gene: TRBV7-9; D gene: NA; clone size: few; CDR3 protein: CASSLSPGGNSPLHF; CDR3 DNA: TGTGCCAGCAGCTTATCTCCCGGGGGTAATTCACCCCTCCACTTT
CDR3 length: 13; J gene: TRBJ2-3; V gene: TRBV6-1; D gene: NA; clone size: NA; CDR3 protein: CASSEALSSTQYF; CDR3 DNA: TGTGCCAGCAGTGAAGCGTTGAGTTCAACGCAGTATTTT
CDR3 length: 13; J gene: TRBJ2-2; V gene: TRBV18; D gene: NA; clone size: NA; CDR3 protein: CASSPPNTGELFF; CDR3 DNA: TGTGCCAGCTCACCTCCAAACACCGGGGAGCTGTTTTTT
CDR3 length: 17; J gene: TRBJ2-5; V gene: TRBV15; D gene: NA; clone size: NA; CDR3 protein: CATSRDRRVPGQETQYF; CDR3 DNA: TGTGCCACCAGCAGAGATAGGCGGGTCCCAGGACAAGAGACCCAGTACTTC
CDR3 length: 20; J gene: TRBJ2-3; V gene: TRBV4-3; D gene: TRBD1; clone size: NA; CDR3 protein: CASSQDARRQGWVSVFAQYF; CDR3 DNA: TGCGCCAGCAGCCAAGATGCCAGGCGACAGGGGTGGGTTAGTGTTTTTGCGCAGTATTTT
CDR3 length: 16; J gene: TRBJ2-7; V gene: TRBV7-2; D gene: NA; clone size: NA; CDR3 protein: CASSLARSASSYEQYF; CDR3 DNA: TGTGCCAGCAGCTTAGCTCGGAGTGCGTCATCCTACGAGCAGTACTTC
CDR3 length: 15; J gene: TRBJ1-1; V gene: TRBV5-1; D gene: NA; clone size: NA; CDR3 protein: CASSLGSGDDTEAFF; CDR3 DNA: TGCGCCAGCAGCTTGGGGTCGGGAGATGACACTGAAGCTTTCTTT
CDR3 length: 16; J gene: TRBJ2-3; V gene: TRBV6-1; D gene: TRBD1; clone size: NA; CDR3 protein: CASSEARGQGTDTQYF; CDR3 DNA: TGTGCCAGCAGTGAAGCGCGGGGACAGGGCACAGATACGCAGTATTTT
CDR3 length: 17; J gene: TRBJ2-7; V gene: TRBV7-9; D gene: TRBD2; clone size: NA; CDR3 protein: CASSLGPSRGGAYEQYF; CDR3 DNA: TGTGCCAGCAGCTTAGGACCCAGTCGGGGGGGAGCCTACGAGCAGTACTTC
CDR3 length: 14; J gene: TRBJ1-2; V gene: TRBV19; D gene: NA; clone size: few; CDR3 protein: CASSERTPPRGYTF; CDR3 DNA: TGTGCCAGTAGTGAACGGACACCGCCAAGGGGCTACACCTTC
CDR3 length: 12; J gene: TRBJ2-3; V gene: TRBV7-9; D gene: NA; clone size: NA; CDR3 protein: CASRPRPDTQYF; CDR3 DNA: TGTGCCAGCAGACCTAGGCCAGATACGCAGTATTTT
CDR3 length: 15; J gene: TRBJ1-2; V gene: TRBV5-1; D gene: NA; clone size: NA; CDR3 protein: CASSPVGVANYGYTF; CDR3 DNA: TGCGCCAGCAGCCCGGTCGGGGTTGCCAACTATGGCTACACCTTC
CDR3 length: 15; J gene: TRBJ2-3; V gene: TRBV21-1; D gene: NA; clone size: NA; CDR3 protein: CASSKGVQGRDTQYF; CDR3 DNA: TGTGCCAGCAGCAAAGGCGTTCAGGGGAGAGATACGCAGTATTTT
CDR3 length: 11; J gene: TRBJ2-7; V gene: TRBV7-2; D gene: NA; clone size: NA; CDR3 protein: CASSLYYEQYF; CDR3 DNA: TGTGCCAGCAGCTTATACTACGAGCAGTACTTC
CDR3 length: 14; J gene: TRBJ2-7; V gene: TRBV28; D gene: NA; clone size: NA; CDR3 protein: CASRPTGGVYEQYF; CDR3 DNA: TGTGCCAGCAGACCAACAGGTGGGGTTTACGAGCAGTACTTC